The 19 T cell receptor beta chains presented below share a single source sample, sequenced in a study of blood T cells in healthy people across ages. A second PCR, run for about 6 to 11 cycles, used a sample-barcoded 5' primer plus a J-beta primer mix. MiXCR was run by TCRdb on the 5' RACE reads, yielding one entry per CDR3 protein. Among 700,000 to 950,000 distinct CDR3 sequences, roughly two fifths were seen once, and the ten largest hold 20% to 25%. The sample comprised blood. These receptors came from a woman aged 60-75 years in good health.

As for this clonotype: This sequence may be a read error, since a much larger clone differs from it by one base. This chain connects TRBV27 to TRBJ2-7; possible D gene TRBD1, 5 bases. V was shortened by 0 bases and J by 3 bases, with 6 bases between the two germline ends. This CDR3 has 13 residues. Germline V lookup: CDR1 MNHEY, CDR2 SMNVEV (reference sequence). CDR3 sequence (DNA): TGTGCCAGCAGTTTATCAGGGGACTACGAGCAGTACTTC. Its translation is CASSLSGDYEQYF.

The chain joins TRBV7-9 to TRBJ2-1, with TRBD2 identical over 7 bases. Germline assignment: CDR1 SEHNR and CDR2 FQNEAQ (reference sequence). Germline trimming cut 3 bases from V and 6 bases from J; bases unmatched to any gene: 8. The CDR3 spans 15 residues. The CDR3, as DNA: TGTGCCAGCAGCTTGACGGGCGGGGGTAGCAATGAGCAGTTCTTC. Translating gives CASSLTGGGSNEQFF. Using reference TRBV7-9 and TRBJ2-1 for the parts outside the CDR3, the full variable domain is DTGVSQNPRHKITKRGQNVTFRCDPISEHNRLYWYRQTLGQGPEFLTYFQNEAQLEKSRLLSDRFSAERPKGSFSTLEIQRTEQGDSAMYLCASSLTGGGSNEQFFGPGTRLTVL.

The chain links TRBV3-1 to TRBJ1-1, with 8 bases that match TRBD1. Germline CDR1 reads LGHDT; CDR2 reads YNNKEL (reference sequence). With 7 bases clipped from V and 5 bases from J, the junction kept 6 bases outside the gene matches. This CDR3 contains 13 residues. The CDR3 nucleotides are TGTGCCAGCACCCAGGGGGCACGGACTGAAGCTTTCTTT. It yields the protein CASTQGARTEAFF.

The chain carries TRBV20-1 and TRBJ1-5, with D possibly TRBD1 on 6 matching bases. The CDR3 has 16 amino acids. Looked up from germline, CDR1 is DFQATT and CDR2 is SNEGSKA (reference sequence). The germline V and J ends were trimmed by 3 bases and 0 bases, with 15 bases remaining between them. The CDR3 here is CSARGAGANSNQPQHF. CDR3 in DNA: TGCAGTGCTAGGGGGGCAGGGGCGAATAGCAATCAGCCCCAGCATTTT.

This clonotype showed up just a few times. This chain joins TRBV23-1 and TRBJ1-1, with no clear D. TRBV23-1 is marked as an open reading frame, function uncertain. CDR3 size: 13 residues. The V end was cut by 0 bases, the J end by 7 bases, with 9 bases between. CDR3 sequence: CASSQSHPFEAFF. The CDR3 nucleotides read TGCGCCAGCAGTCAATCGCACCCCTTTGAAGCTTTCTTT.

This clonotype was observed a few times. The chain joins TRBV4-3 to TRBJ2-4, with TRBD2 identical over 14 bases. The germline V gene encodes CDR1 LGHNA and CDR2 YSLEER. The trim removed 3 bases at V and 1 base at J, leaving 2 bases unmatched. The CDR3 length is 17 residues. The CDR3 reads CASSHGLAGGAKNIQYF. DNA for the CDR3: TGCGCCAGCAGCCACGGACTAGCGGGAGGCGCCAAAAACATTCAGTACTTC.

The V call is TRBV3-1, the J call TRBJ2-7, with D unresolved. V dropped 4 bases and J dropped 2 bases, with 9 bases sitting between them. The germline gives CDR1 LGHDT, CDR2 YNNKEL (reference sequence). This CDR3 spans 13 amino acids. The CDR3 spells CASSRRSTYEQYF. CDR3 DNA: TGTGCCAGCAGCCGGCGAAGCACCTACGAGCAGTACTTC.

This clonotype was observed a handful of times. The chain links TRBV24-1 to TRBJ2-7; 8 positions match TRBD2. Unmatched junction bases numbered 4, after V lost 1 base and J lost 0 bases. In germline, CDR1 is KGHDR, CDR2 SFDVKD. The CDR3 spans 16 residues. In DNA, the CDR3 is TGTGCCACCAGTGATTTTAATAGCGGGGTCTCCTACGAGCAGTACTTC. Translating it yields CATSDFNSGVSYEQYF.

This clonotype was counted only a few times. This sequence joins TRBV7-2 and TRBJ2-3, with a tentative D call TRBD2 (6 bases). Germline V gives CDR1 SGHTA, CDR2 FQGNSA. Trimming left V 7 bases short and J 0 bases short, with 14 bases between. There are 15 residues in the CDR3. CDR3 sequence (DNA): TGTGCCAGCACCCCGGGACTTCGTAGCACAGATACGCAGTATTTT. Its translation is CASTPGLRSTDTQYF.

Only one count was recorded for this clonotype. The chain couples TRBV30 to TRBJ2-5; D gene ambiguous. The J call is doubtful: the DNA matches TRBJ2-1 better. Germline-derived CDR1 and CDR2 are GTSNPN and SVGIG (reference sequence). The CDR3 extends over 11 amino acids. Here the CDR3 DNA reads TGTGCCTGGAGTGCCTTGGGTGAGCAGTTCTTC. Amino acids: CAWSALGEQFF.

V gene TRBV18 combines with J gene TRBJ1-1; D is ambiguous. With 6 bases removed from V and 1 base from J, the gap between germline ends came to 9 bases. The CDR3 has 13 residues. Germline lookup yields CDR1 KGHSH and CDR2 LQKENI. The CDR3 here is CASSGGRNTEAFF. The CDR3, as DNA: TGTGCCAGCTCGGGCGGCAGGAACACTGAAGCTTTCTTT.

The CDR3 is CASSPRGASGDNEQFF. The CDR3 DNA is TGTGCCAGCAGCCCCCGGGGGGCTAGCGGGGACAATGAGCAGTTCTTC. J is TRBJ2-1 and V is TRBV11-3; 9 bases line up with TRBD2. The CDR3 covers 16 residues. V shed 5 bases, J shed 5 bases, and the junction held 10 bases outside the gene matches. Germline V lookup: CDR1 SGHNT, CDR2 YENEEA.

About this clonotype: The junction does not match germline at one end; this may be a read error. CDR3 nucleotides: TGTGCCGGCAGCCAAGCTCTCTCTAGCGGGCGATCCTACGAGCAGTACTTC. This translates into CAGSQALSSGRSYEQYF. This rearrangement joins TRBV4-2 to TRBJ2-7; TRBD2 agrees at 8 bases. The germline CDR1 and CDR2 sequences are LGHNA and YNFKEQ. The CDR3 totals 17 residues.

The sample holds a few counts of this clonotype. The chain links TRBV27 to TRBJ2-3; 7 bases fit TRBD2. The CDR3 spans 16 residues. Germline CDR1 and CDR2: MNHEY and SMNVEV (reference sequence). V was clipped by 0 bases and J by 3 bases; unmatched bases: 6. The CDR3 sequence: CASSLSGGIRTDTQYF. The CDR3 DNA reads TGTGCCAGCAGTTTATCGGGAGGGATTAGGACAGATACGCAGTATTTT.

The chain carries TRBV20-1 and TRBJ1-2; maybe TRBD1 (6 bases). Germline loops: CDR1 DFQATT, CDR2 SNEGSKA (reference sequence). V was pared by 6 bases and J by 9 bases, with 20 bases between. This CDR3 contains 13 residues. CDR3 nucleotides: TGCAGTGCGGCCCTGGGGGGCGAAAGTAGCTACACCTTC. Translating it yields CSAALGGESSYTF.

The genes are TRBV15 and TRBJ2-1; D gene unclear. Per the germline V gene, CDR1 is LNHNV and CDR2 is YYDKDF (reference sequence). The CDR3 loop spans 15 amino acids. The ends were cut back, 3 bases at V and 7 bases at J, with 16 bases in the middle. The CDR3 DNA reads TGTGCCACCAGCAGCGAGGCCACCACCAGAAATGAGCAGTTCTTC. Amino acids: CATSSEATTRNEQFF.

The CDR3 DNA sequence: TGTGCCAGCAGCCTTAAGAGGCAGGGACTCTCCGAGCAGTACTTC. It yields the protein CASSLKRQGLSEQYF. The rearrangement uses TRBV27 and TRBJ2-4; TRBD2 might be the D (6 bases). The J call may be wrong; the DNA end is better matched by TRBJ2-7. From germline, CDR1 is MNHEY and CDR2 SMNVEV (reference sequence). This CDR3 is 15 amino acids long.

This clonotype was counted between two and nine times. This chain joins TRBV3-1 and TRBJ1-2, with D unclear. V lost 4 bases, J lost 7 bases, and 16 bases lay in between. The CDR3 length is 14 residues. Germline lookup yields CDR1 LGHDT and CDR2 YNNKEL (reference sequence). CDR3 in amino acids: CASSLKWSGSGYTF. Written as DNA, the CDR3 is TGTGCCAGCAGCCTCAAGTGGTCGGGGAGTGGCTACACCTTC.

V is TRBV21-1 and J is TRBJ2-4; the table's D call, TRBD1, has no DNA check behind it. TRBV21-1 is an annotated pseudogene. The CDR3 totals 18 residues. The CDR3 loop is CASSKGRTGGFGKNIQYF. In DNA form, the CDR3 reads TGTGCCAGCAGCAAGGGTCGGACAGGGGGCTTTGGCAAAAACATTCAGTACTTC.